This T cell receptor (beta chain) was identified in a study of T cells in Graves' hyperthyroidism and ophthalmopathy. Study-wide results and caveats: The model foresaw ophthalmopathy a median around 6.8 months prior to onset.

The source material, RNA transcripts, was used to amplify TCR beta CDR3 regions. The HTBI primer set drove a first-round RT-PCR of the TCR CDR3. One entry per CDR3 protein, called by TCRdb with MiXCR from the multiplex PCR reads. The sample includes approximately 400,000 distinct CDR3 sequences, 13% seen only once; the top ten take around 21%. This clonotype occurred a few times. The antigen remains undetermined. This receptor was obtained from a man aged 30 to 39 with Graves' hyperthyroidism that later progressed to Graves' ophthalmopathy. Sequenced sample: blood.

The CDR3 sequence: CSAQLGPTSTDTQYF. Written as DNA, the CDR3 is TGCAGTGCGCAACTTGGACCCACTAGCACAGATACGCAGTATTTT. This chain connects TRBV20-1 to TRBJ2-3; D not certain. Germline lookup yields CDR1 DFQATT and CDR2 SNEGSKA (reference sequence). Trimming stripped 6 bases from V and 0 bases from J, with 16 bases between. The CDR3 is 15 amino acids.